This TCR beta chain was captured in a study of cytotoxic CD8 clonotypes in ibrutinib-treated CLL. Turning to the study itself: A mean of approximately 260,000 productive templates and tens of thousands of productive rearrangements was obtained per sample. Study-level points and caveats: Circulating CD8+ T-cell counts were tracked by baseline clonality, which exceeded that of age-matched healthy donors.

Sequencing was performed with immunoSEQ multiplex PCR; in TCRdb, only in-frame clones are kept and a portion is missing. The data show 300,000 or so clones, about 61% seen once. This CDR3 region has 15 residues. V trimming: 4 bases; J trimming: 5 bases; junction bases outside the gene matches: 9. Germline V gene sequence: CDR1 LNHNV, CDR2 YYDKDF (reference sequence). This clone was picked up a small number of times. The antigen remains undetermined. The source of this sequence is a human donor with chronic lymphocytic leukemia. The chain combines TRBV15 with TRBJ2-7, with 9 positions matching TRBD1. Sequenced here: PBMCs, sampled after 36 months of ibrutinib treatment. The CDR3 bases are TGTGCCACCAGCAAGCGGGACAGGGTCCCCCACGAGCAGTACTTC. It is translated as CATSKRDRVPHEQYF.